This T cell receptor beta chain appears in the sequencing data of a study of radiotherapy plus CTLA-4 blockade in lung cancer. Study as a whole: Disease control reached approximately 31%, with objective responses in over 15%. Study observations and caveats: Reports identified early blood T cell clone dynamics, with interferon-beta, as the best response predictor. Some TCR clones had been derived from tumors. These clones expanded in peripheral blood after radiotherapy plus ipilimumab.

Germline lookup yields CDR1 SGHRS and CDR2 YFSETQ. This CDR3 has 16 residues. V dropped 2 bases and J dropped 0 bases, with 14 bases sitting between them. The study treated chemo-refractory metastatic non-small-cell lung cancer patients with focal radiation plus ipilimumab CTLA-4 blockade. As to this clone: Antigen specificity is unknown.

Sequencing used immunoSEQ multiplex PCR; TCRdb keeps in-frame clones, though not all of them. The data contain roughly 55,000 clones, 70% to 80% of them seen just once; the ten biggest clones take up roughly 8.7%. The J gene is TRBJ1-1, the V gene TRBV5-1; D might be TRBD1 (6 bases). The sequence came from a human donor with non-small cell lung cancer whose response to radiotherapy plus ipilimumab could not be evaluated. The sequences come from peripheral blood, collected from a patient treated with radiotherapy plus ipilimumab. CDR3 in DNA: TGCGCCAGCAGCTTCGATCGTCAGGGGTTGAACACTGAAGCTTTCTTT. It is translated as CASSFDRQGLNTEAFF.